This T cell receptor (beta chain) was sequenced for a study of Ad26.COV2.S vaccination and SARS-CoV-2 variants. Study at large: Ad26.COV2.S was injected intramuscularly once or twice, 56 days apart.

Generated by immunoSEQ multiplex PCR, the TCRdb table keeps only in-frame clones and is missing some. The repertoire has about 390,000 clones, about 85% of them found once; the top ten carry about 3.6%. CDR1 is LNHDA and CDR2 is SQIVND in the germline V gene (reference sequence). V dropped 7 bases and J dropped 1; count of bases not matched to a gene: 30. The CDR3 runs 24 residues. The treatment is: 15 to 20 received Ad26.COV2.S at low or high dose, single or two shots; 5 received placebo; per-sample allocation not given. Sample collection was performed on day 63 after the first vaccine or placebo injection.

Here the sequenced sample was peripheral blood, taken in a trial of Ad26.COV2.S vaccine versus placebo. This chain uses TRBV19 with TRBJ2-5, with TRBD2 matching over 13 bases. This clonotype was obtained from a person aged 18-65 years who received the Ad26.COV2.S COVID-19 vaccine or a placebo. The CDR3 bases are TGTGCCAGTACCCAGAACAGGGTTACCCCGGCTACTAGCGGGGGGGCCTGGGCCCAAGAGACCCAGTACTTC. It specifies CASTQNRVTPATSGGAWAQETQYF.